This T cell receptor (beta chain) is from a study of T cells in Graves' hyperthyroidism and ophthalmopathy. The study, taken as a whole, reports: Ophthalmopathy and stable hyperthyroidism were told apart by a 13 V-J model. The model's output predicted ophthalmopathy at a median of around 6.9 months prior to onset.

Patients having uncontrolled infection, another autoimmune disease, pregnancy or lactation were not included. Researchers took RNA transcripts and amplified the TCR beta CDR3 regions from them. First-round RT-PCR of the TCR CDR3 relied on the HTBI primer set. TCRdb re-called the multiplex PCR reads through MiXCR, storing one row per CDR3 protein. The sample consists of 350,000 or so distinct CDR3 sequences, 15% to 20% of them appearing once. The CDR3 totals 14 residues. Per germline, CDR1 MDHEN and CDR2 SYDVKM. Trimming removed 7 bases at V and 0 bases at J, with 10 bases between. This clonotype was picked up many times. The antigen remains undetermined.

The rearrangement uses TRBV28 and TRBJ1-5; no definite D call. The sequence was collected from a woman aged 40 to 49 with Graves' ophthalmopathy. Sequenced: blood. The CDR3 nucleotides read TGTGCCAGCAAGGACCAGAATAGCAATCAGCCCCAGCATTTT. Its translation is CASKDQNSNQPQHF.